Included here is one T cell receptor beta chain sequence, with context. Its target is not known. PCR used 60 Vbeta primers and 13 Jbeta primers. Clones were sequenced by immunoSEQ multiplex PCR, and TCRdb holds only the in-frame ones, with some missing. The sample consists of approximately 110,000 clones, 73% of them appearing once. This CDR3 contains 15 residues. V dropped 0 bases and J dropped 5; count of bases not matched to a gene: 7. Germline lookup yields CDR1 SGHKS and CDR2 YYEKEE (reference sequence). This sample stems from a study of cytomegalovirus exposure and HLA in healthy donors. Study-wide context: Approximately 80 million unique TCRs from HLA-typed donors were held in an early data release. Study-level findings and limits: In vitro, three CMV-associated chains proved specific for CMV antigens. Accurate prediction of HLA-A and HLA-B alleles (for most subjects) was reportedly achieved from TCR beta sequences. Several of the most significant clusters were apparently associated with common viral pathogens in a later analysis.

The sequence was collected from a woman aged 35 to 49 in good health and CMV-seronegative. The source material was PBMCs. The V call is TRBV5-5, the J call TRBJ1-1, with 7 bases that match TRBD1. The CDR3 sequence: CASSLAPSRGTEAFF. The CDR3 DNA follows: TGTGCCAGCAGCTTGGCTCCCAGCAGGGGGACTGAAGCTTTCTTT. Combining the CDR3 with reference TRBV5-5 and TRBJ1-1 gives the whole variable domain DAGVTQSPTHLIKTRGQQVTLRCSPISGHKSVSWYQQVLGQGPQFIFQYYEKEERGRGNFPDRFSARQFPNYSSELNVNALLLGDSALYLCASSLAPSRGTEAFFGQGTRLTVV.